The present entry profiles one TCR beta chain with its context. The sample is drawn from a study of cytomegalovirus exposure and HLA in healthy donors. The PCR was carried out with 60 Vbeta primers and 13 Jbeta primers. Some clones are missing from TCRdb's copy, which holds only in-frame ones; the method was immunoSEQ multiplex PCR. The sample carries under 200,000 clones, about four fifths recorded once. Germline V gene lookup returns CDR1 LNHDA and CDR2 SQIVND (reference sequence). Trimming cost V 6 bases and J 1 base; bases outside gene matches: 6. The CDR3 is made up of 15 amino acids. This receptor was taken from a woman between 18 and 29 years old in good health and CMV-seronegative. The specimen sequenced was PBMCs. This chain links TRBV19 with TRBJ2-3; 8 bases are shared with TRBD2. The CDR3 coding sequence is TGTGCCAGTAGGCCGGGAGGGCCCCGCACAGATACGCAGTATTTT. It is translated as CASRPGGPRTDTQYF.